This passage covers 27 T cell receptor beta chains from one sample sequenced in a study of spatial heterogeneity in lung cancer. Time point of the sample: sample taken at primary tumor resection. No cell sorting; template was whole RNA from tumor, lung tissue or PBMC. Each CDR3 protein gets one entry after TCRdb re-called the 5' RACE reads with MiXCR. The sample lists around 24,000 distinct CDR3 sequences; approximately 7.2% were seen once. Sample: PBMCs, taken at surgery. The receptors here all came from a male donor with early-stage non-small cell lung cancer.

This clonotype has a count of ten or more. The chain couples TRBV27 to TRBJ2-1, with D possibly being TRBD2 (6 bases). V shed 0 bases and J shed 12 bases, with 9 bases lying between them. Germline V gives CDR1 MNHEY, CDR2 SMNVEV (reference sequence). The CDR3 contains 12 residues. The CDR3 reads CASSLSGGGQFF. CDR3 bases: TGTGCCAGCAGTTTATCGGGAGGAGGGCAGTTCTTC.

In this sample, this clonotype turned up many times. Here the CDR3 reads CASSYRGGGTSTDTQYF. In DNA form, the CDR3 reads TGTGCCAGCAGTTACCGTGGAGGCGGGACTAGCACAGATACGCAGTATTTT. The chain is built from TRBV6-5 and TRBJ2-3; a possible D gene is TRBD2 (6 bases). This CDR3 has 17 amino acids. V lost 2 bases and J 0 bases, leaving 15 bases between the germline ends. Germline V gene sequence: CDR1 MNHEY, CDR2 SVGAGI.

This clonotype was observed many times. The chain is built from TRBV28 and TRBJ2-7, with D hard to call. The ends were cut back, 6 bases at V and 2 bases at J, with 14 bases in the middle. This CDR3 is 14 amino acids long. From germline, CDR1 is MDHEN and CDR2 SYDVKM. CDR3 residues: CASRLSKSTYEQYF. In nucleotides, the CDR3 is TGTGCCAGCAGACTATCTAAGAGTACCTACGAGCAGTACTTC.

This clonotype was found many times. The chain employs TRBV5-4 and TRBJ1-1, with D possibly being TRBD1 (6 bases). V lost 3 bases and J lost 1, with 7 bases in between. Germline-derived CDR1 and CDR2 are SGHNT and YYREEE (reference sequence). The CDR3 consists of 13 residues. The CDR3 loop reads CASSSTGNTEAFF. The CDR3 DNA reads as TGTGCCAGCAGCTCGACAGGGAACACTGAAGCTTTCTTT.

This clonotype was detected a few times. This chain links TRBV28 with TRBJ1-3; D unresolved. Germline lookup yields CDR1 MDHEN and CDR2 SYDVKM. The CDR3 is made up of 18 amino acids. With 8 bases removed from V and 0 bases from J, the gap between germline ends came to 23 bases. CDR3 residues: CASCQHNALGLSGNTIYF. CDR3 bases: TGTGCCAGCTGCCAGCACAACGCCCTAGGGCTCTCTGGAAACACCATATATTTT.

Comment on this clonotype: A read error is possible here, since a much larger clone lies one base away. The genes are TRBV23-1 and TRBJ2-3; TRBD2 matches at 10 bases. TRBV23-1 is labeled an ORF, and its function is uncertain. The CDR3 extends over 10 amino acids. In DNA, the CDR3 is TGCACCAGACTAGCGGGTACGCAGTATTTT. Translating it yields CTRLAGTQYF.

This clonotype was seen more than once but under ten times. This rearrangement joins TRBV20-1 to TRBJ2-1; 9 bases are shared with TRBD1. The CDR3 sequence is 16 residues long. Germline CDR1 and CDR2: DFQATT and SNEGSKA (reference sequence). With 4 bases clipped from V and 6 bases from J, the junction kept 13 bases outside the gene matches. The CDR3 DNA is TGCAGTGCTACGTCCCGGGACAGGGCTATTAGCAATGAGCAGTTCTTC. Translating gives CSATSRDRAISNEQFF.

This clonotype has ten or more counts. V and J are TRBV5-1 and TRBJ1-6; no firm D call. V gave up 4 bases and J gave up 8 bases, with 10 bases separating them. CDR1 is SGHRS, CDR2 YFSETQ, per germline. This CDR3 has 13 residues. DNA for the CDR3: TGCGCCAGCAGCGTCGGACGTGATTCACCCCTCCACTTT. Its protein is CASSVGRDSPLHF.

This chain links TRBV18 with TRBJ1-1; D is unresolved. The ends were cut back, 5 bases at V and 7 bases at J, with 17 bases in the middle. Per the germline V gene, CDR1 is KGHSH and CDR2 is LQKENI. The CDR3 is made up of 14 amino acids. The CDR3 region is CASSEGAVYFEAFF. CDR3 bases: TGTGCCAGCTCAGAGGGCGCAGTATACTTTGAAGCTTTCTTT.

A few counts support this clonotype. The chain couples TRBV5-1 to TRBJ1-2; D is possibly TRBD1 (5 bases). Trimming pared 7 bases from V and 6 bases from J, leaving 22 bases between. Germline lookup yields CDR1 SGHRS and CDR2 YFSETQ. The CDR3 covers 15 residues. The CDR3 coding sequence is TGCGCCAGCCGTTGGGATAGGGCCGGGGGACATGGCTACACCTTC. Translation: CASRWDRAGGHGYTF.

This clonotype has a count of ten or more. The gene calls are TRBV5-6 and TRBJ1-2; 7 bases align to TRBD1. The J segment lost 4 bases and the V segment lost 0 bases, leaving 3 bases of the junction unmatched. The germline V gene encodes CDR1 SGHDT and CDR2 YYEEEE. The CDR3 is 14 amino acids. CDR3 protein: CASSLGPGGYGYTF. Here the CDR3 DNA reads TGTGCCAGCAGCTTGGGTCCAGGGGGCTATGGCTACACCTTC.

By its share, this clonotype is medium-sized (0.01 to 0.1%). CDR3 nucleotide sequence: TGCGCCAGCAGCCAAGATACCGTAGATACGCAGTATTTT. It translates to CASSQDTVDTQYF. This rearrangement joins TRBV4-3 to TRBJ2-3; D not certain. Germline values: CDR1 LGHNA, CDR2 YSLEER. CDR3 length: 13 amino acids. Trimming removed 0 bases at V and 5 bases at J, with 6 bases between.

This clonotype appeared many times. This sequence joins TRBV5-1 and TRBJ2-5, with D hard to call. Germline-derived CDR1 and CDR2 are SGHRS and YFSETQ. This CDR3 has 12 amino acids. The V end lost 3 bases, the J end lost 4 bases, and 7 bases lay between the germline ends. Here the CDR3 DNA reads TGCGCCAGCAGCTACGGGTTAGAGACCCAGTACTTC. Amino acids: CASSYGLETQYF.

This clonotype was picked up many times. The chain recombines TRBV10-3 with TRBJ2-1; 7 nucleotides agree with TRBD2. The V and J ends lost 8 bases and 0 bases, in that order; junction bases with no gene match: 4. The length of the CDR3 is 14 residues. The germline V gene has CDR1 ENHRY and CDR2 SYGVKD. The DNA for the CDR3 is TGTGCCATCGGGCGCGGGAGCTCCTACAATGAGCAGTTCTTC. It encodes CAIGRGSSYNEQFF.

The chain employs TRBV27 and TRBJ2-2; D remains unclear. V lost 4 bases and J lost 3, with 12 bases in between. The germline gives CDR1 MNHEY, CDR2 SMNVEV (reference sequence). This CDR3 region has 15 residues. The CDR3 DNA sequence: TGTGCCAGCAGTTCCACGGACGGATACACCGGGGAGCTGTTTTTT. Its protein is CASSSTDGYTGELFF.

This clonotype was recorded at least ten times. The rearrangement uses TRBV12-3 or TRBV12-4 and TRBJ1-2; 8 bases line up with TRBD1. The trim removed 6 bases at V and 3 bases at J, leaving 12 bases unmatched. The CDR3 runs 16 residues. The DNA of the CDR3 is TGTGCCAGCAGCTGGGACAGGTCCCCCCTCCACTATGGCTACACCTTC. It specifies CASSWDRSPLHYGYTF.

This clonotype was seen repeatedly, ten times or more. The chain employs TRBV2 and TRBJ2-3; maybe TRBD2 (6 bases). The CDR3 runs to 14 residues. Germline CDR1 reads SNHLY; CDR2 reads FYNNEI. V lost 8 bases to trimming and J lost 2 bases, with 14 bases between them. This chain's CDR3 is CASGTSLSTDTQYF. The CDR3 coding sequence is TGTGCCAGCGGGACTTCACTCTCCACAGATACGCAGTATTTT.

At least ten counts were recorded for this clonotype. The chain is built from TRBV10-2 and TRBJ1-1; unclear D gene. The CDR3 totals 12 residues. CDR1 is WSHSY and CDR2 is SAAADI in the germline V gene. The V end was cut by 5 bases, the J end by 1 base, with 5 bases between. CDR3 sequence: CASSSPNTEAFF. The CDR3 DNA sequence: TGCGCCAGCAGTAGCCCGAACACTGAAGCTTTCTTT.

This clonotype was picked up many times. The CDR3 loop is CASSAPPQETQYF. CDR3 DNA: TGCGCCAGCAGCGCCCCCCCCCAAGAGACCCAGTACTTC. The J gene is TRBJ2-5, the V gene TRBV5-1, with D hard to call. Germline lookup yields CDR1 SGHRS and CDR2 YFSETQ. V gave up 4 bases and J gave up 1 base, with 8 bases separating them. The CDR3 length is 13 residues.

This clonotype was observed at least ten times. V is TRBV4-1 and J is TRBJ2-1, with D uncertain. Germline V gene data show CDR1 as MGHRA and CDR2 as YSYEKL. Trimming pared 1 base from V and 6 bases from J, leaving 10 bases between. CDR3 length: 14 residues. The CDR3 loop is CASSQVELLNEQFF. The DNA of the CDR3 is TGCGCCAGCAGCCAAGTAGAACTCCTCAATGAGCAGTTCTTC.

At least ten counts were recorded for this clonotype. Here the CDR3 reads CASSPRTGTGSGNTIYF. For the CDR3, the DNA is TGTGCCAGCAGCCCCCGCACCGGGACAGGCTCTGGAAACACCATATATTTT. The rearrangement uses TRBV14 and TRBJ1-3; 8 positions match TRBD1. The trim removed 4 bases at V and 0 bases at J, leaving 8 bases unmatched. The CDR3 runs to 17 residues. CDR1 and CDR2 from the germline V gene are SGHDN and FVKESK.

Only a few counts were recorded for this clonotype. The CDR3 loop reads CASSLGPSNQPQHF. CDR3 nucleotides: TGTGCCAGCAGTCTTGGACCGAGCAATCAGCCCCAGCATTTT. This rearrangement joins TRBV12-3 or TRBV12-4 to TRBJ1-5, with D uncertain. The ends were cut back, 5 bases at V and 1 base at J, with 9 bases in the middle. The CDR3 is 14 amino acids.

This clonotype was seen repeatedly, ten times or more. The chain combines TRBV19 with TRBJ2-5; no reliable D call. Germline V gene sequence: CDR1 LNHDA, CDR2 SQIVND (reference sequence). CDR3 length equals 12 residues. The V end was cut by 5 bases, the J end by 0 bases, with 4 bases between. CDR3 nucleotides: TGTGCCAGTAGTGCCGACCAAGAGACCCAGTACTTC. It encodes CASSADQETQYF.

This clonotype was detected only a few times. This chain connects TRBV28 to TRBJ2-7; D unclear. Germline CDR1 and CDR2: MDHEN and SYDVKM. CDR3 length: 12 amino acids. V was pared by 6 bases and J by 6 bases, with 12 bases between. This chain's CDR3 is CASRKFRSEQYF. The CDR3 region has the DNA TGTGCCAGCAGAAAGTTTAGGTCCGAGCAGTACTTC.

This rearrangement joins TRBV5-1 to TRBJ1-1, with 9 bases aligning to TRBD1. J lost 4 bases, V lost 0 bases, and 13 bases had no gene match. Germline V CDR1 and CDR2: SGHRS, YFSETQ. The CDR3 covers 18 residues. Written as DNA, the CDR3 is TGCGCCAGCAGCTTGGCGGGGACAGGGAAGGGTATCGGCACTGAAGCTTTCTTT. Amino acid sequence: CASSLAGTGKGIGTEAFF.

At least ten counts were recorded for this clonotype. The rearrangement links TRBV20-1 to TRBJ1-5; 7 bases fit TRBD1. CDR3 length equals 13 residues. The V segment lost 5 bases and the J segment 6 bases; nucleotides outside the gene matches: 7. Germline V gene data show CDR1 as DFQATT and CDR2 as SNEGSKA (reference sequence). The CDR3 bases are TGCAGTGCTCGCGAGACAGGGCGTCAGCCCCAGCATTTT. Residues: CSARETGRQPQHF.

This clonotype was detected many times. The rearrangement links TRBV20-1 to TRBJ2-3; a possible D gene is TRBD2 (5 bases). Germline values: CDR1 DFQATT, CDR2 SNEGSKA (reference sequence). CDR3 length: 14 amino acids. V shed 5 bases and J shed 0 bases, with 12 bases lying between them. The CDR3 reads CSAASRVSTDTQYF. CDR3 bases: TGCAGTGCTGCCTCGCGGGTGAGCACAGATACGCAGTATTTT.